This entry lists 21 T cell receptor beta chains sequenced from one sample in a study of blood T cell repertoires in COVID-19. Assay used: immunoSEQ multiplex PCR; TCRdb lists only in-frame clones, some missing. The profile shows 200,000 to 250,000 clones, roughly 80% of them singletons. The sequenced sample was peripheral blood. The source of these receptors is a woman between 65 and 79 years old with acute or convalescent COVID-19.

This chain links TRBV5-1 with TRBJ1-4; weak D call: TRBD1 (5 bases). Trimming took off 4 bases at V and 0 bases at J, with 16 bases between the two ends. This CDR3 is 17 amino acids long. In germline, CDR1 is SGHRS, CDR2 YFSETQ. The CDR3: CASSMSGGATTNEKLFF. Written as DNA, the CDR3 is TGCGCCAGCAGCATGTCAGGAGGGGCAACAACTAATGAAAAACTGTTTTTT. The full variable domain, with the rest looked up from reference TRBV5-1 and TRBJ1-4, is KAGVTQTPRYLIKTRGQQVTLSCSPISGHRSVSWYQQTPGQGLQFLFEYFSETQRNKGNFPGRFSGRQFSNSRSEMNVSTLELGDSALYLCASSMSGGATTNEKLFFGSGTQLSVL.

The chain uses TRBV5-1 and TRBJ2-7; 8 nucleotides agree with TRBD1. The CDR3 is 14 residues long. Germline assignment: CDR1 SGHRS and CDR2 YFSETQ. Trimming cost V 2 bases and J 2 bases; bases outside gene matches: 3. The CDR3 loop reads CASSFEDRAYEQYF. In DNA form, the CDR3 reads TGCGCCAGCAGCTTCGAGGACAGGGCCTACGAGCAGTACTTC.

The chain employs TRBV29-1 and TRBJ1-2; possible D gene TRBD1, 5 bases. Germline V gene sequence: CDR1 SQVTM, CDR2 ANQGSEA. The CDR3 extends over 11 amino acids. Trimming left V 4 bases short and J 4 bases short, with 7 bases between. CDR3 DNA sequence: TGCAGCGTTGGACAGATCTATGGCTACACCTTC. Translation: CSVGQIYGYTF.

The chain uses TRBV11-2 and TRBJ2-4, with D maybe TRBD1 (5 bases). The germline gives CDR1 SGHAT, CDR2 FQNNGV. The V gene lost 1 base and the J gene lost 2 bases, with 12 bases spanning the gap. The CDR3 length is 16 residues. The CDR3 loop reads CASSLVRVLTKNIQYF. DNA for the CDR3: TGTGCCAGCAGCTTAGTCAGGGTTTTGACCAAAAACATTCAGTACTTC.

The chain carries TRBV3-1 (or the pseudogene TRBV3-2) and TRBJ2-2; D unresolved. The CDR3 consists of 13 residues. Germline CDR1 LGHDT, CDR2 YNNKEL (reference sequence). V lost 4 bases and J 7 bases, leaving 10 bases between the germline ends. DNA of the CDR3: TGTGCCAGCAGCCTGTACCTAAGCGGGGAGCTGTTTTTT. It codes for CASSLYLSGELFF.

The DNA for the CDR3 is TGTGCCAGCAGCCAAGCGCGCAGGGGCGAGCAGTACTTC. This translates into CASSQARRGEQYF. The rearrangement links TRBV3-1 (or the pseudogene TRBV3-2) to TRBJ2-7; tentatively, D is TRBD1 (6 bases). CDR1 and CDR2 from the germline V gene are LGHDT and YNNKEL (reference sequence). There are 13 residues in the CDR3. Trimming cost V 1 base and J 6 bases, with 10 bases left between them.

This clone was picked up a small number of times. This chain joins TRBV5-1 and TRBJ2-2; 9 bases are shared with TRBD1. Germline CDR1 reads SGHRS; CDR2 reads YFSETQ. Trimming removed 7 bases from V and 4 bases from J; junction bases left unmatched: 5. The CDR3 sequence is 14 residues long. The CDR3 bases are TGCGCCAGCCGGGACAGGGACGGCACCGGGGAGCTGTTTTTT. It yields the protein CASRDRDGTGELFF.

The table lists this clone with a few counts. CDR3 amino acids: CASSLAGGRETQYF. The CDR3 DNA sequence: TGCGCCAGCAGTTTAGCGGGGGGGCGGGAGACCCAGTACTTC. This chain connects TRBV10-2 to TRBJ2-5; 11 bases map to TRBD2. Germline V gene sequence: CDR1 WSHSY, CDR2 SAAADI. V lost 5 bases, J lost 5 bases, and 4 bases stayed unmatched. CDR3 length: 14 amino acids.

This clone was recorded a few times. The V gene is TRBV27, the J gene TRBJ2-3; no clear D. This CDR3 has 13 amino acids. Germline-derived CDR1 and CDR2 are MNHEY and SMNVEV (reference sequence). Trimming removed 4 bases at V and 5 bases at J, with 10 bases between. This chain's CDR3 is CASSYEVRDTQYF. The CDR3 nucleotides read TGTGCCAGCAGTTATGAGGTGAGAGATACGCAGTATTTT.

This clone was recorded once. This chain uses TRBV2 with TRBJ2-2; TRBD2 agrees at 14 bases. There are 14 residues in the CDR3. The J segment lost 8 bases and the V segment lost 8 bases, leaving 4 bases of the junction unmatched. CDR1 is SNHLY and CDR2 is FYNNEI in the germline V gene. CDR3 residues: CASGTSGGRGELFF. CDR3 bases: TGTGCCAGCGGGACTAGCGGGGGTAGGGGGGAGCTGTTTTTT.

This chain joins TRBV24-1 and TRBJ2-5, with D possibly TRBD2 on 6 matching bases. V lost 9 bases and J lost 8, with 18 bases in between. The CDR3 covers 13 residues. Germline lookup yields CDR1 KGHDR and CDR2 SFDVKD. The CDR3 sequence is CATYDPGVRTQYF. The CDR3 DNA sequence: TGTGCCACCTATGATCCGGGGGTGAGAACCCAGTACTTC.

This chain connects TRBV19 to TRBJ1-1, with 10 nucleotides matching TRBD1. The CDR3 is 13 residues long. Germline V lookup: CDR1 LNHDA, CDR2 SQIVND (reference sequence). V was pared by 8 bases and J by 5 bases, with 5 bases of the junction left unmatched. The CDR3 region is CASFDRGRTEAFF. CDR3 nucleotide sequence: TGTGCCAGTTTCGACAGGGGGCGGACTGAAGCTTTCTTT. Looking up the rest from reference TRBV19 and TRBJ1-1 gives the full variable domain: DGGITQSPKYLFRKEGQNVTLSCEQNLNHDAMYWYRQDPGQGLRLIYYSQIVNDFQKGDIAEGYSVSREKKESFPLTVTSAQKNPTAFYLCASFDRGRTEAFFGQGTRLTVV.

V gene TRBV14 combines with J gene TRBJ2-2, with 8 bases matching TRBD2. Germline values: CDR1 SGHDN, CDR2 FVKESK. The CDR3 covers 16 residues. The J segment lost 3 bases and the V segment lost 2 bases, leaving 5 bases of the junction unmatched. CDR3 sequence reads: CASSQPGGLHTGELFF. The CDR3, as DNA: TGTGCCAGCAGCCAACCGGGGGGGCTTCACACCGGGGAGCTGTTTTTT.

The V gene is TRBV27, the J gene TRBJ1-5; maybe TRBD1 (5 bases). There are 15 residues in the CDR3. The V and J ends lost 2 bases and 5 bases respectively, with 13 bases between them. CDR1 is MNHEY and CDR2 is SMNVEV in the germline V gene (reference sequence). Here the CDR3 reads CASSLGPAGHQPQHF. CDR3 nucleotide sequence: TGTGCCAGCAGTTTAGGGCCGGCAGGGCATCAGCCCCAGCATTTT.

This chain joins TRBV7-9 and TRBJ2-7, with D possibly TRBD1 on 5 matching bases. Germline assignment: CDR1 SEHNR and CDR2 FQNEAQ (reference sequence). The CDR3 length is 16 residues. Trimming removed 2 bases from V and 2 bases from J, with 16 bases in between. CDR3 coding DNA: TGTGCCAGCAGCTTACAGGGTTTCGAGCCGACCTACGAGCAGTACTTC. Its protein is CASSLQGFEPTYEQYF.

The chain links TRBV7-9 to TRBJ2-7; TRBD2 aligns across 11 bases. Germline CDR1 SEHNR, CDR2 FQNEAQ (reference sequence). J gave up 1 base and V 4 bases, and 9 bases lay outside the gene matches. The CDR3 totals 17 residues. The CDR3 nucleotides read TGTGCCAGCAGCTCCGGACTAGCGGGTTTGGGATCCTACGAGCAGTACTTC. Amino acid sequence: CASSSGLAGLGSYEQYF. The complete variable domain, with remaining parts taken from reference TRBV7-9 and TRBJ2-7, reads DTGVSQNPRHKITKRGQNVTFRCDPISEHNRLYWYRQTLGQGPEFLTYFQNEAQLEKSRLLSDRFSAERPKGSFSTLEIQRTEQGDSAMYLCASSSGLAGLGSYEQYFGPGTRLTVT.

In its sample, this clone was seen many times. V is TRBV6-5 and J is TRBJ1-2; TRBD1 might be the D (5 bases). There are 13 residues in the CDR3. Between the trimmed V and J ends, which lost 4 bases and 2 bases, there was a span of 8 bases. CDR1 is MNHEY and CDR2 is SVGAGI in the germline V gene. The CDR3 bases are TGTGCCAGCAGTTTTACAGGAAACTATGGCTACACCTTC. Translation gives CASSFTGNYGYTF.

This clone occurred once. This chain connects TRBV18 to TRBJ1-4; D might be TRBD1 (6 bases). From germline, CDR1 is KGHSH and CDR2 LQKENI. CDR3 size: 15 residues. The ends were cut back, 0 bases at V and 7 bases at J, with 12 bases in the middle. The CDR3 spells CASSPPGHDSEKLFF. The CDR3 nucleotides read TGTGCCAGCTCACCACCGGGACACGATAGTGAAAAACTGTTTTTT.

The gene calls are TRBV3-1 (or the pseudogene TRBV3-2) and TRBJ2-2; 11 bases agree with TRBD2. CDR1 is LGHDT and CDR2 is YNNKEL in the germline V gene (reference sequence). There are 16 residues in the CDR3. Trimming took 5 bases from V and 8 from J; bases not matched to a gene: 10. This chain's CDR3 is CASSGTGTSGRGELFF. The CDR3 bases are TGTGCCAGCAGCGGCACCGGGACTAGCGGAAGGGGGGAGCTGTTTTTT.

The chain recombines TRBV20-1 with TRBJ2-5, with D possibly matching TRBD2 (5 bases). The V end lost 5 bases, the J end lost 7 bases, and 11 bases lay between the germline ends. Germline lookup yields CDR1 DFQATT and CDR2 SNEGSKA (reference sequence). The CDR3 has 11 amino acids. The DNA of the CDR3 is TGCAGTGCTGCGGTTCGGGGGACCCAGTACTTC. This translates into CSAAVRGTQYF.

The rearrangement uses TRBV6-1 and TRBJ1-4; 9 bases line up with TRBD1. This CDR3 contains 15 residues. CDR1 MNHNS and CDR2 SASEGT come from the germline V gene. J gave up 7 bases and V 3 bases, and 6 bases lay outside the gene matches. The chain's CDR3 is CASSDAGTGSEKLFF. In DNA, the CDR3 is TGTGCCAGCAGTGATGCGGGGACAGGGAGTGAAAAACTGTTTTTT.